This record covers a single TCR beta chain. The antigen is undetermined. This record comes from a study of post-analysis software for immune sequencing data. General observations from the study: A few TRBV segments occurring more often in patients than controls included TRBV5-6, TRBV5-1 and TRBV20-1.

Presence of unique molecular identifiers characterized the TCR beta cDNA libraries. TCRdb analysed the PCR reads with MiXCR anew, one entry per CDR3 protein. The sample includes about 680,000 distinct CDR3 sequences, around 64% of them seen just once. The V gene lost 7 bases and the J gene lost 12 bases, with 16 bases spanning the gap. The germline V gene has CDR1 SQVTM and CDR2 ANQGSEA. This CDR3 contains 11 residues. The specimen sequenced was blood. This sequence joins TRBV29-1 and TRBJ2-1; no clear D. The receptor was derived from a girl aged 2 to 10 with multiple sclerosis. DNA for the CDR3: TGCAGCGGTATCAATCCAGGACGGCAGTTCTTC. It codes for CSGINPGRQFF.